This TCR beta chain was recorded in a study of cytomegalovirus exposure and HLA in healthy donors. Study-wide results and limits: Some public TCRs appeared in many individuals, while most sequences were rare.

Each donor was nominally healthy when sampled (though unrecorded immune exposures were likely). Of note for this clone: What it binds is not known.

Germline V lookup: CDR1 SGHVS, CDR2 FQNEAQ. Trimming took 5 bases from V and 1 from J, leaving 14 bases between them. The length of the CDR3 is 15 residues. The study ran its PCR with 60 Vbeta and 13 Jbeta primers. The repertoire was sequenced with immunoSEQ multiplex PCR; TCRdb's copy has only in-frame clones and lacks some. The table lists more than 150,000 clones, about 79% of them singletons. Sample: PBMCs. J is TRBJ2-5 and V is TRBV7-8; D uncertain. This TCR was recovered from a man between 18 and 29 years old in good health and CMV-seronegative. The CDR3 here is CASSPNRHPQETQYF. The DNA for the CDR3 is TGTGCCAGCAGCCCAAACAGACATCCCCAAGAGACCCAGTACTTC.